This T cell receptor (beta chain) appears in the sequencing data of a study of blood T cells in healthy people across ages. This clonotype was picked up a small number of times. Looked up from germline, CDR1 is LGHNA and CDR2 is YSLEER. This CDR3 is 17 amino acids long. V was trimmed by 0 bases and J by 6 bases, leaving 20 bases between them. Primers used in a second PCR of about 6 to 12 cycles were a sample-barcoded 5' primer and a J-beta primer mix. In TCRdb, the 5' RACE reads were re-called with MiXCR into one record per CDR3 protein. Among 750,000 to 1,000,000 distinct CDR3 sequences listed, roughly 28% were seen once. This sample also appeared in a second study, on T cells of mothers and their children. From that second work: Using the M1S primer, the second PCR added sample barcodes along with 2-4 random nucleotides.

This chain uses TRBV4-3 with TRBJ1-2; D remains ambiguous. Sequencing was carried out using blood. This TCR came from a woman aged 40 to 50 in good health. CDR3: CASSQDHFPGRGDGYTF. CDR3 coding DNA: TGCGCCAGCAGCCAAGATCATTTCCCCGGACGGGGTGATGGCTACACCTTC.